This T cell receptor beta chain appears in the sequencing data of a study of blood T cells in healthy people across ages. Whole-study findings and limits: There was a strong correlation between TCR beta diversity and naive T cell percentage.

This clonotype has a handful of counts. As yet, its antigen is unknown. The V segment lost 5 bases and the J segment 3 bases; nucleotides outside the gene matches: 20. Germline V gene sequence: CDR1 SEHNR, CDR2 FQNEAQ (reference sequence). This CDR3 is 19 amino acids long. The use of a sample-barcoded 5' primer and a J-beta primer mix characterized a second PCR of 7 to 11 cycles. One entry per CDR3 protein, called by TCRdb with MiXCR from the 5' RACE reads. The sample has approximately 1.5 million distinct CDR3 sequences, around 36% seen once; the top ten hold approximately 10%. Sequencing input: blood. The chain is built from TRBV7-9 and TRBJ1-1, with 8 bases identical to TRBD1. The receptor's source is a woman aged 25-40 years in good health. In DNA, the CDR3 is TGTGCCAGCAGCCCCGGTTGGGCAGGGGGCCTGATCCGAGACACTGAAGCTTTCTTT. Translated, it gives CASSPGWAGGLIRDTEAFF.